This TCR beta chain came from a study of CD8+ T cells in alopecia areata. Study outcomes and limitations: Affected lesional scalp, above all in alopecia totalis/universalis, was more clonal than normal scalp.

The V gene lost 5 bases and the J gene lost 6 bases, with 10 bases spanning the gap. This CDR3 has 12 amino acids. Looked up from germline, CDR1 is LGHNT and CDR2 is FRNRAP. Concerning this clone: Its specificity is unknown.

Following extraction, RNA underwent reverse transcription to cDNA, which served as the sequencing template. The method was immunoSEQ multiplex PCR; TCRdb's version includes in-frame clones alone and lacks a portion of them. The profile shows 100,000 to 150,000 clones, around three fifths of them singletons. The V gene is TRBV12-5, the J gene TRBJ1-1, with D hard to call. Material: CD4+ T cells sorted from blood, obtained at week 0. This TCR came from a human donor with alopecia areata. CDR3 in DNA: TGTGCTAGTGGTCGAGACGAGGCTGAAGCTTTCTTT. Translation gives CASGRDEAEAFF.